This record covers a single TCR beta chain. Repertoires were generated with immunoSEQ multiplex PCR, while TCRdb's copy carries only in-frame clones and drops some. Of about 100,000 clones listed, 90% to 95% are singletons. Germline V gene data show CDR1 as SGHTA and CDR2 as FQGNSA. The V and J ends lost 5 bases and 4 bases respectively, with 9 bases between them. The CDR3 has 12 amino acids. The sample is drawn from a study of PD-L1 blockade in urothelial cancer. In the study overall: Atezolizumab, begun by patients in the mid-2010s, was given at 1,200 mg intravenously every 3 weeks. Male sex and bladder-origin urothelial cancer were recorded for about 85% of the roughly 29 patients.

The sequence was collected from a woman older than 75 with urothelial cancer. V and J are TRBV7-2 and TRBJ2-7; possible D gene TRBD2, 5 bases. Sequences were derived from PBMCs, sampled around atezolizumab (anti-PD-L1) treatment. The CDR3 is CASSRDEYEQYF. The CDR3 DNA reads as TGTGCCAGCAGCCGGGATGAATACGAGCAGTACTTC.